This T cell receptor beta chain is from a study of T cell changes during pregnancy in multiple sclerosis (dated by TCRdb to about 2019). Background on the whole study: In women with multiple sclerosis, the researchers looked at how the T cell repertoire shifted as pregnancy progressed.

Concerning this clone: The target of this receptor is not known. Per-nucleotide qualities are absent, and no much larger clonotype sits a single base away.

Libraries were prepared through the immunoSEQ multiplex PCR assay. TCRdb provides this immuneACCESS table in a form limited to in-frame rearrangements. Some clones are lacking; in checked studies, under half of them reflect an unresolved V gene, and why the rest are absent is not known. This sample has tens of thousands of clones in its table, and 91% of those were observed once. Of the sample, about 0.75% falls within the top ten clones. From the germline V gene, CDR1 is SNHLY and CDR2 is FYNNEI. The CDR3 runs 16 amino acids, cysteine and phenylalanine included. Kept here is only the CDR3 DNA, which spans 48 bases and is read in frame from base 1. V trim: 7 bases; J trim: 9 bases; unmatched bases: 15.

This clonotype was obtained from a female donor in good health, enrolled as a control in a pregnancy study. The sequence joins TRBV2 to TRBJ2-1; TRBD1 fits 10 bases in the junction. The material sequenced was peripheral blood, taken in the third trimester of pregnancy. The nucleotide sequence is given as TGTGCCAGCAACCGGCTGACAGGGGGCGCGGATAGTGAGCAGTTCTTC. Its protein reads: CASNRLTGGADSEQFF.